A selection of T cell receptor beta chains follows, all from one sample in a study of cytomegalovirus exposure and HLA in healthy donors. TCRdb's table, derived via immunoSEQ multiplex PCR, lists solely in-frame clones and lacks some. The sample carries 150,000 or so clones, 60% to 80% recorded once. The sample was PBMCs. The origin of the receptors is a male donor in good health and CMV-seronegative. CDR3s leave out the opening cysteine and the closing phenylalanine or tryptophan. Fields, in order: J gene, V gene, CDR3 protein.

j_call: TRBJ1-1; v_call: TRBV2; cdr3_aa: ASRGDRADTEAF
j_call: TRBJ1-5; v_call: TRBV16; cdr3_aa: ASSQGTVYSNQPQH
j_call: TRBJ2-2; v_call: TRBV7-6; cdr3_aa: ASSFGAGGLSPGELF
j_call: TRBJ2-5; v_call: TRBV2; cdr3_aa: ASSASRAGGTGGETQY
j_call: TRBJ2-2; v_call: TRBV6-5; cdr3_aa: ASSYGRGSGELF
j_call: TRBJ2-2; v_call: TRBV5-1; cdr3_aa: ASSLVQGKGELF
j_call: TRBJ1-1; v_call: TRBV29-1; cdr3_aa: SVNSGQLAF
j_call: TRBJ2-3; v_call: TRBV5-1; cdr3_aa: ASSLWKEGDTQY
j_call: TRBJ2-2; v_call: TRBV9; cdr3_aa: ASSVPSGGAGTGELF
j_call: TRBJ1-5; v_call: TRBV6-6; cdr3_aa: ASSYSRGQPQH
j_call: TRBJ2-3; v_call: TRBV28; cdr3_aa: ASSPWGEWNTQY
j_call: TRBJ1-5; v_call: TRBV7-8; cdr3_aa: ASSFRGTVNQPQH
j_call: TRBJ2-7; v_call: TRBV4-1; cdr3_aa: ASSQDPGDEQY
j_call: TRBJ2-7; v_call: TRBV7-9; cdr3_aa: ASSLTGLAYEQY
j_call: TRBJ1-3; v_call: TRBV5-1; cdr3_aa: ASSLEGRSSGNTIY
j_call: TRBJ1-5; v_call: TRBV2; cdr3_aa: ASKTTGMSNQPQH
j_call: TRBJ2-2; v_call: TRBV11-3; cdr3_aa: ASRDLAGTGTGELF
j_call: TRBJ2-6; v_call: TRBV7-2; cdr3_aa: ASSSGGSGANVLT
j_call: .; v_call: TRBV15; cdr3_aa: ATSRDRREKLF
j_call: TRBJ1-5; v_call: TRBV7-6; cdr3_aa: ASSLARWQGAGQPQH
j_call: TRBJ2-1; v_call: TRBV9; cdr3_aa: ASSVGQDSYNEQF
j_call: TRBJ2-2; v_call: TRBV2; cdr3_aa: ACSSAPGNTGELF